The next 4 T cell receptor beta chains were all read from a single sample in a study of monozygotic twins with inflammatory bowel disease. TCRdb re-called the 5' RACE reads; every CDR3 protein appears as one record, without DNA. The table counts 210,000 or so distinct CDR3 sequences; 7.5% to 8% lies in the top ten. Sequenced sample: blood. The origin of the receptors is a human donor with ulcerative colitis or Crohn's disease, or a healthy co-twin of an affected twin (not recorded which).

The gene calls are TRBV5-4 and TRBJ2-1; the D gene TCRdb calls, TRBD2, cannot be checked with no DNA. Germline CDR1 reads SGHNT; CDR2 reads YYREEE (reference sequence). The CDR3 loop spans 16 amino acids. The CDR3 reads CASSKRWSGEYNEQFF.

J is TRBJ1-1 and V is TRBV5-4; TCRdb's assignment of TRBD1 cannot be checked, as there is no DNA. CDR1 is SGHNT and CDR2 is YYREEE in the germline V gene (reference sequence). The CDR3 spans 15 residues. This CDR3 reads CASSSRSGLGTEAFF.

The V and J genes are TRBV11-2 and TRBJ1-2. Per the germline V gene, CDR1 is SGHAT and CDR2 is FQNNGV. The length of the CDR3 is 15 residues. This chain's CDR3 is CASSLVQGPVGGYTF.

The rearrangement joins TRBV20-1 to TRBJ2-7; the TCRdb D gene call, TRBD2, has no DNA to confirm it. Germline CDR1 and CDR2: DFQATT and SNEGSKA (reference sequence). The CDR3 spans 14 residues. The CDR3 here is CSAHLAGVGYEQYF.